This TCR beta chain emerged from a study of cytomegalovirus exposure and HLA in healthy donors. Measured with immunoSEQ multiplex PCR; TCRdb has only the in-frame clones, and not every one. This repertoire shows 90,000 to 110,000 clones, 85% to 90% found once; its top ten account for around 2.1%. This CDR3 region has 17 residues. The trim removed 4 bases at V and 1 base at J, leaving 11 bases unmatched. The V gene's germline CDR1 is SGDLS and CDR2 YYNGEE. The origin of this receptor is a woman aged 18-30 years in good health and CMV-seronegative. The chain joins TRBV9 to TRBJ1-1; TRBD1 agrees at 9 bases. The sample taken for sequencing was PBMCs. DNA for the CDR3: TGTGCCAGCAGCTATGCGGACAGGGGTTTGGCGAACACTGAAGCTTTCTTT. Amino acids: CASSYADRGLANTEAFF.